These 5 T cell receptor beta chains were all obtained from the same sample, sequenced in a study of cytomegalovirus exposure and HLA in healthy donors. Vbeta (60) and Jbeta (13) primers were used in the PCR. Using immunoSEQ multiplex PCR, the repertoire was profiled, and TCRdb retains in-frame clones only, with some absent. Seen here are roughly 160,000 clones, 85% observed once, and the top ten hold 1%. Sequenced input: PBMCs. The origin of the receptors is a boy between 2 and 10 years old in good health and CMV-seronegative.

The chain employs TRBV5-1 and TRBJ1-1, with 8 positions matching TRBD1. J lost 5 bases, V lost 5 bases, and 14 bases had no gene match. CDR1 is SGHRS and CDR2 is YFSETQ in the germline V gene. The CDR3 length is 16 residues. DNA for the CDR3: TGCGCCAGCAGTTATTTGCAGGGGGCCAGGAAGACTGAAGCTTTCTTT. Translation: CASSYLQGARKTEAFF.

The chain's CDR3 is CASSGGLFTEAFF. In DNA form, the CDR3 reads TGCGCCAGCAGCGGGGGACTTTTCACTGAAGCTTTCTTT. The chain couples TRBV5-1 to TRBJ1-1; D is possibly TRBD1 (5 bases). Germline loops: CDR1 SGHRS, CDR2 YFSETQ. This CDR3 spans 13 amino acids. The V end lost 4 bases, the J end lost 4 bases, and 11 bases lay between the germline ends.

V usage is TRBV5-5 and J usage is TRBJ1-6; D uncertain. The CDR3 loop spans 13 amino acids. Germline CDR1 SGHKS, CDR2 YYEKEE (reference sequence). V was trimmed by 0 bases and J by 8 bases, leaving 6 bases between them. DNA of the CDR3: TGTGCCAGCAGCTTGGAGGCGGATTCACCCCTCCACTTT. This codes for CASSLEADSPLHF.

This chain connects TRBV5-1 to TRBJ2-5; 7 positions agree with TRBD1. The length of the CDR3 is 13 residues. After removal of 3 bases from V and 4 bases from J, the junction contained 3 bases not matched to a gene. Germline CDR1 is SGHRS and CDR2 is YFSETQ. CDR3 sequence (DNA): TGCGCCAGCAGCTGGGGACAGTTAGAGACCCAGTACTTC. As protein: CASSWGQLETQYF.

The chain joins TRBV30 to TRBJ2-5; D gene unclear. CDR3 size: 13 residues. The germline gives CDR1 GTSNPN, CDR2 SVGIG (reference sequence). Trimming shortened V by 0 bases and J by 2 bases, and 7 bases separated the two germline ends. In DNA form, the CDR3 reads TGTGCCTGGAGTGTGGGCCCTCAAGAGACCCAGTACTTC. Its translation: CAWSVGPQETQYF.